What follows describes a single TCR beta chain. The V gene's germline CDR1 is SGHRS and CDR2 YFSETQ. V gave up 1 base and J gave up 9 bases, with 11 bases separating them. The CDR3 length is 13 residues. Methods used by the authors: How many nucleated cells were present was estimated from reference gene primer amplification. The assay was immunoSEQ multiplex PCR, and TCRdb's table has in-frame clones only and misses some. D and trimming were read from the DNA, whereas the V and J calls and clone size are those reported in that table. Altogether 170,000 or so clones are present, around 84% being singletons, with the ten largest covering roughly 7%. The data belong to a study of blood T cell repertoires in COVID-19. About the research overall: There were acute and convalescent COVID-19 samples, and they came from the United States, Italy and Spain. Nucleic acid was either cDNA or gDNA, and it came from T cells, B-cell-depleted T cells, or PBMCs.

The chain combines TRBV5-1 with TRBJ2-1; TRBD1 is a possible D gene (6 bases). The sample consisted of peripheral blood. This TCR derives from a man in his fifties with active or convalescent COVID-19. This CDR3 is CASSLTGWGEQFF. The CDR3 DNA reads TGCGCCAGCAGCTTGACAGGGTGGGGTGAGCAGTTCTTC.